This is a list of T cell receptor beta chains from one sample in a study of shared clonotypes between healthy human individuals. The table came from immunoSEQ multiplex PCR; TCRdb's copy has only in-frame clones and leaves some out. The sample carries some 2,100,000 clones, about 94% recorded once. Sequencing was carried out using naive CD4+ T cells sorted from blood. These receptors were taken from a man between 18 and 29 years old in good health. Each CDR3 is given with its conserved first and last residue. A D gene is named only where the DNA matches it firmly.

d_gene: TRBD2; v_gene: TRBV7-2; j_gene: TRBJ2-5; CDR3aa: CASSVAGAKETQYF
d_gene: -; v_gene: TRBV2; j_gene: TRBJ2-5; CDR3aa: CASRGTTETQYF
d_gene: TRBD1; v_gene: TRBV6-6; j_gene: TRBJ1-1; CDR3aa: CASSLGGTGMFEAFF
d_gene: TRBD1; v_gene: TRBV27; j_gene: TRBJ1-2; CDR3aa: CASASGTGTYGYTF
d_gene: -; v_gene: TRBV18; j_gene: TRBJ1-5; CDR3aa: CASSPGGPGNQPQHF
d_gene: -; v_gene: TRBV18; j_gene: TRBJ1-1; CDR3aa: CASSARDTSEAFF
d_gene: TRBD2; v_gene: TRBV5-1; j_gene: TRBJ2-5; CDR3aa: CASSLGGTSGQETQYF
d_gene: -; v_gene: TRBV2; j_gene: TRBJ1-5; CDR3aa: CASSEDRINQPQHF
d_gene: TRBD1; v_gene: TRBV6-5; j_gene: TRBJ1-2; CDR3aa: CASSRETGWNYGYTF
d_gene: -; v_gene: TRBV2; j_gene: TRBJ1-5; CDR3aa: CASKGGGNQPQHF
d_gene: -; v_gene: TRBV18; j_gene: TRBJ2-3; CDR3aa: CASSLQGRTDTQYF
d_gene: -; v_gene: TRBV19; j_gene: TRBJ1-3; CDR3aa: CASSIAGRSLSGNTIYF
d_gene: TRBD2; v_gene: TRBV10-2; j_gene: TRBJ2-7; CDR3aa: CASVAGVIYEQYF
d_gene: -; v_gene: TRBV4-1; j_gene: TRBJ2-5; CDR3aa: CASSQRQETQYF
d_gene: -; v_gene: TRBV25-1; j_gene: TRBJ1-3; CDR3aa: CASRAPGVSLAGNTIYF
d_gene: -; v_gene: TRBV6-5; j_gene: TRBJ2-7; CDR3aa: CASSYGGASYEQYF
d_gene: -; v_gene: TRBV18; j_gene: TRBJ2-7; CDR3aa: CASSPSTNYEQYF
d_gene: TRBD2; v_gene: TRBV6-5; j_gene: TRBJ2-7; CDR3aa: CASMKRGASYEQYF
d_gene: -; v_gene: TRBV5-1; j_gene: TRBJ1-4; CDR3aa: CASSSQGRSSTNEKLFF
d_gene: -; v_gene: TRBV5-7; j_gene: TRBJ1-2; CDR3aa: CASRRRDANYGYTF
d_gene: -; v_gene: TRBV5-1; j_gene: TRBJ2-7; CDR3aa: CASSLGIGQIGGYEQYF
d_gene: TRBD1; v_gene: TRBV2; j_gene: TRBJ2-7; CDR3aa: CASRAGQGTYEQYF
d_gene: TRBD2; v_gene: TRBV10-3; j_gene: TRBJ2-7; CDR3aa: CAISAGLVYHEQYF
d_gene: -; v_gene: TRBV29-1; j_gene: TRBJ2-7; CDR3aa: CSASTVGSYEQYF
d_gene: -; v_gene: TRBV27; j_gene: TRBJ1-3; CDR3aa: CASSSDSGNTIYF
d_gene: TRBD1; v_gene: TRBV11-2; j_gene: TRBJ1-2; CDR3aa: CASSLDRVENGYTF
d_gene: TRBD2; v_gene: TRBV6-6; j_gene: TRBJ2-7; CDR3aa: CASSLPASGNNEQYF